This TCR beta chain was profiled in a study of blood T cell repertoires in COVID-19. About the study: COVID-19 samples from acute and convalescent phases originated in the United States, Italy and Spain.

The CDR3 contains 15 residues. Germline lookup yields CDR1 SGDLS and CDR2 YYNGEE. Trimming stripped 2 bases from V and 7 bases from J, with 16 bases between. Authors' data handling: Reference gene primers were amplified, and this amplification served to estimate nucleated cell counts. This table comes from immunoSEQ multiplex PCR, and its TCRdb copy is limited to in-frame clones, with some not included. The DNA gave D and trimming, while V, J and clone size come from that table. Of more than 85,000 clones listed, approximately 85% are singletons. The genes are TRBV9 and TRBJ1-5; D possibly corresponds to TRBD1 (5 bases). The receptor comes from a human donor in a cohort sampled during active COVID-19. The sequencing input was peripheral blood. CDR3 loop: CASSVTDSLNQPQHF. For the CDR3, the DNA is TGTGCCAGCAGCGTTACCGACAGCCTCAACCAGCCCCAGCATTTT.